Below, one TCR beta chain is given with its context. These data belong to a study of blood T cell repertoires in COVID-19. Study-wide context: The United States, Italy and Spain provided the acute and convalescent COVID-19 samples.

CDR3 length: 13 amino acids. Germline CDR1 and CDR2: SNHLY and FYNNEI. V was clipped by 7 bases and J by 6 bases; unmatched bases: 7. Individuals drawn from 20 to 25 US areas were roughly 18 to 89 years old. Participants reported their clinical history, and cohort assignment relied on those reports. Sequencing was performed with immunoSEQ multiplex PCR; in TCRdb, only in-frame clones are kept and a portion is missing. The table shows roughly 420,000 clones, with roughly 90% occurring only once. This TCR was sampled from a woman aged 25 to 39 with acute COVID-19. Sample: PBMCs or T cells enriched from blood (not recorded which). The gene calls are TRBV2 and TRBJ1-1; 8 bases match TRBD1. CDR3 in DNA: TGTGCCAGCAATGCAGGGGGCTGGGCTGAAGCTTTCTTT. Translation gives CASNAGGWAEAFF.